The 6 T cell receptor beta chains reported below all come from one sample, sequenced in a study of blood T cell repertoires in COVID-19. Method: immunoSEQ multiplex PCR; TCRdb's copy keeps in-frame clones and lacks some. The repertoire holds around 620,000 clones, 70% to 90% seen once, with around 0.3% in the top ten. Material for sequencing was peripheral blood. The origin of the receptors is a young woman with acute or convalescent COVID-19.

The table lists this clone with a few counts. One junction end disagrees with the germline gene, perhaps due to a read error. The genes are TRBV6-5 and TRBJ1-4; TRBD1 matches at 8 bases. The germline CDR1 and CDR2 sequences are MNHEY and SVGAGI. The length of the CDR3 is 15 residues. For the CDR3, the DNA is TGTGCCAGCAGTGACTCTACAGGGGGTAATGAAAAACTGTTTTTT. This codes for CASSDSTGGNEKLFF.

The V and J genes are TRBV28 and TRBJ1-1, with TRBD1 matching over 8 bases. This CDR3 contains 12 residues. Germline V CDR1 and CDR2: MDHEN, SYDVKM. Trimming removed 4 bases from V and 10 bases from J; junction bases left unmatched: 5. The CDR3 DNA reads as TGTGCCAGCAGTTCTCCCAGGGGGCGAGCTTTCTTT. Translated: CASSSPRGRAFF.

The chain links TRBV24-1 to TRBJ1-1; TRBD1 is a possible D gene (5 bases). V gave up 6 bases and J gave up 1 base, with 17 bases separating them. Germline lookup yields CDR1 KGHDR and CDR2 SFDVKD. This CDR3 contains 16 residues. CDR3 loop: CATSYNSTEENTEAFF. The CDR3 nucleotides are TGTGCCACCAGTTATAATTCGACAGAAGAGAACACTGAAGCTTTCTTT.

J is TRBJ1-2 and V is TRBV29-1, with D unclear. V gave up 3 bases and J gave up 3 bases, with 14 bases separating them. The CDR3 loop spans 14 amino acids. Germline V gene lookup returns CDR1 SQVTM and CDR2 ANQGSEA. The CDR3, as DNA: TGCAGCGTTGAGGAAGAGGACTGGTACTATGGCTACACCTTC. Amino acid sequence: CSVEEEDWYYGYTF.

The chain recombines TRBV4-3 with TRBJ1-2; D perhaps matches TRBD1 (6 bases). Germline values: CDR1 LGHNA, CDR2 YSLEER. This CDR3 region has 14 residues. V shed 5 bases and J shed 8 bases, with 18 bases lying between them. The CDR3: CASSLLGGARGYTF. CDR3 nucleotide sequence: TGCGCCAGCAGCTTGCTGGGGGGGGCACGAGGCTACACCTTC.

This chain uses TRBV6-5 with TRBJ1-2; TRBD1 agrees at 10 bases. After removal of 2 bases from V and 3 bases from J, the junction contained 3 bases not matched to a gene. The CDR3 length is 15 residues. Germline CDR1 is MNHEY and CDR2 is SVGAGI. The CDR3 region is CASSYRDRGYYGYTF. CDR3 bases: TGTGCCAGCAGTTACCGGGACAGGGGCTACTATGGCTACACCTTC.